A selection of T cell receptor beta chains follows, all from one sample in a study of vaccination and CD4 T cells after COVID-19. TCRdb re-called the PCR reads with MiXCR, one entry per CDR3 protein. This table has 8,800 or so distinct CDR3 sequences, around half appearing once. These receptors' targets are unknown. The specimen was CD4+ T cells from blood, cultured in vitro. These receptors came from a human donor in good health. Both conserved end residues are trimmed from each CDR3. D genes are given only for firm matches.

>TRBJ2-5|TRBD1|TRBV6-1
ASRSGTGSETQY
>TRBJ2-7|-|TRBV20-1
SARVYRPSTGEQY
>TRBJ2-6|TRBD1|TRBV7-8
ASSLARRQGIGGANVLT
>TRBJ1-2|-|TRBV6-5
ASSYSITANYGYT
>TRBJ2-7|-|TRBV20-1
SAFQDSTYEQY
>TRBJ1-5|-|TRBV6-5
ASSLTVSNQPQH
>TRBJ2-3|-|TRBV6-5
ASSYSFTDTQY
>TRBJ2-3|TRBD2|TRBV7-2
ASSLSGGPTDTQY
>TRBJ2-1|TRBD2|TRBV29-1
SVDAGVRLNEQF
>TRBJ2-2|TRBD2|TRBV7-2
ASSPRLAGDAGELF
>TRBJ2-2|-|TRBV12-3/TRBV12-4
ASSRQSTGELF
>TRBJ1-1|TRBD1|TRBV19
ASSWTGGRGAEAF
>TRBJ2-2|-|TRBV6-7
ASIQVGGSTGELF
>TRBJ1-5|-|TRBV6-2/TRBV6-3
ASSNLDGLGQPQH
>TRBJ1-5|TRBD1|TRBV6-2/TRBV6-3
ASSRLQGGPRSQH
>TRBJ2-5|TRBD2|TRBV29-1
SVEAGGSFYQETQY
>TRBJ1-6|-|TRBV7-2
ASSLGTGTGNSPLH